A selection of T cell receptor beta chains follows, all from one sample in a study of OX40 agonist ivuxolimab in advanced cancers. Assay used: immunoSEQ multiplex PCR; TCRdb lists only in-frame clones, some missing. The sample shows around 80,000 clones, about nine tenths of them seen only once. Sequences were derived from CD4+ or CD8+ T cells sorted from blood, sampled in a trial of the OX40 agonist ivuxolimab. The receptor set was obtained from an adult with an advanced solid tumor such as melanoma, head and neck, liver or kidney cancer. The CDR3 runs from the conserved cysteine through the conserved F or W. A D gene is named only where the DNA matches it firmly. Clone sizes are given selectively: once, few, many, or a class where the clone is expanded.

V: TRBV28; J: TRBJ2-2; D: -; size: -; DNA: TGTGCCAGCAGTTTTACGTCCGGGAACACCGGGGAGCTGTTTTTT; CDR3: CASSFTSGNTGELFF
V: TRBV5-4; J: TRBJ2-7; D: TRBD1; size: -; DNA: TGTGCCAGCAGTCGGACCCAGGGGGCTTCCTACGAGCAGTACTTC; CDR3: CASSRTQGASYEQYF
V: TRBV11-2; J: TRBJ1-5; D: TRBD1; size: -; DNA: TGTGCCAGCAGTCCCGGGACAGGGACCAATCAGCCCCAGCATTTT; CDR3: CASSPGTGTNQPQHF
V: TRBV2; J: TRBJ1-1; D: -; size: -; DNA: TGTGCCAGCAGCTTCACTGAGAACACTGAAGCTTTCTTT; CDR3: CASSFTENTEAFF
V: TRBV5-4; J: TRBJ1-2; D: -; size: -; DNA: TGTGCCAGCAGCGCCGGGGGCAACATTTATGGCTACACCTTC; CDR3: CASSAGGNIYGYTF
V: TRBV28; J: TRBJ2-1; D: -; size: -; DNA: TGTGCCAGCAGTTTATCGTGGACTTCCAATGAGCAGTTCTTC; CDR3: CASSLSWTSNEQFF
V: TRBV6-5; J: TRBJ1-2; D: -; size: -; DNA: TGTGCCAGCACCCCGGGGCCTAACTATGGCTACACCTTC; CDR3: CASTPGPNYGYTF
V: TRBV10-3; J: TRBJ2-1; D: -; size: -; DNA: TGTGCCATCAGTGAGTCGGGAATTCGCGGCAATGAGCAGTTCTTC; CDR3: CAISESGIRGNEQFF
V: TRBV5-1; J: TRBJ2-1; D: -; size: -; DNA: TGCGCCAGCAGCCCGACTGCGAAGGGGGATGAGCAGTTCTTC; CDR3: CASSPTAKGDEQFF
V: TRBV5-1; J: TRBJ2-2; D: -; size: -; DNA: TGCGCCAGCAGGAGCCCTCCGAACACCGGGGAGCTGTTTTTT; CDR3: CASRSPPNTGELFF
V: TRBV4-2; J: TRBJ1-2; D: -; size: -; DNA: TGTGCCAGCAGCCGCAATTTCGCGGCAGATGGCTACACCTTC; CDR3: CASSRNFAADGYTF
V: TRBV5-1; J: TRBJ1-2; D: -; size: -; DNA: TGCGCCAGCAGCTTGGACAGCGAAAACTATGGCTACACCTTC; CDR3: CASSLDSENYGYTF
V: TRBV19; J: TRBJ2-6; D: -; size: -; DNA: TGTGCCAGTAGTATTTATCCCCAGGCCGGGGCCAACGTCCTGACTTTC; CDR3: CASSIYPQAGANVLTF
V: TRBV27; J: TRBJ2-7; D: TRBD1; size: -; DNA: TGTGCCAGCAGGGACAGGGGGCCCAGTTACGAGCAGTACTTC; CDR3: CASRDRGPSYEQYF
V: TRBV2; J: TRBJ1-2; D: TRBD1; size: -; DNA: TGTGCCAGCAGTGAACGGGGCAGGGGGCCCTATGGCTACACCTTC; CDR3: CASSERGRGPYGYTF
V: TRBV19; J: TRBJ2-5; D: TRBD2; size: -; DNA: TGTGCCAGTAGTATTTCTAGCGGGGGGGCAGAGACCCAGTACTTC; CDR3: CASSISSGGAETQYF
V: TRBV28; J: TRBJ2-3; D: TRBD1; size: -; DNA: TGTGCCAGCGAAACAGGGGGGATCACAGATACGCAGTATTTT; CDR3: CASETGGITDTQYF
V: TRBV5-4; J: TRBJ2-6; D: -; size: -; DNA: TGTGCCAGCAGCCCAGAGCTTGGGGCCAACGTCCTGACTTTC; CDR3: CASSPELGANVLTF
V: TRBV7-6; J: TRBJ1-5; D: -; size: -; DNA: TGTGCCAGCAGCTTAGGGACCTATCAGCCCCAGCATTTT; CDR3: CASSLGTYQPQHF
V: TRBV19; J: TRBJ2-2; D: -; size: -; DNA: TGTGCCAGTAAAGGGGTCCAGAACACCGGGGAGCTGTTTTTT; CDR3: CASKGVQNTGELFF
V: TRBV5-7; J: TRBJ1-5; D: -; size: once; DNA: TGTGCCAGCAGCCAAAGCTGGGCGGATCAGCCCCAGCATTTT; CDR3: CASSQSWADQPQHF
V: TRBV5-1; J: TRBJ1-1; D: -; size: -; DNA: TGCGCCAGCAGCCTTCAGGGGATGAACACTGAAGCTTTCTTT; CDR3: CASSLQGMNTEAFF
V: TRBV6-1; J: TRBJ2-3; D: -; size: -; DNA: TGTGCCAGCAGTGAGGGCCACGCCACGCAGTATTTT; CDR3: CASSEGHATQYF
V: TRBV28; J: TRBJ1-6; D: -; size: -; DNA: TGTGCCAGCAGTCGTACAACAGGGAATTCACCCCTCCACTTT; CDR3: CASSRTTGNSPLHF
V: TRBV19; J: TRBJ1-5; D: -; size: -; DNA: TGTGCCAGTAGTATTTTCAGGGGCCCCAATCAGCCCCAGCATTTT; CDR3: CASSIFRGPNQPQHF
V: TRBV7-8; J: TRBJ2-2; D: TRBD2; size: once; DNA: TGTGCCAGCAGCTGGGGACTAGCGGCGACCGGGGAGCTGTTTTTT; CDR3: CASSWGLAATGELFF
V: TRBV5-1; J: TRBJ2-3; D: TRBD1; size: -; DNA: TGCGCCAGCAGCGGGGGACAGAGCACAGATACGCAGTATTTT; CDR3: CASSGGQSTDTQYF
V: TRBV7-3; J: TRBJ2-3; D: TRBD1; size: -; DNA: TGTGCCAGCAGCTTTACAGGGGCCGGCACAGATACGCAGTATTTT; CDR3: CASSFTGAGTDTQYF
V: TRBV27; J: TRBJ1-6; D: -; size: few; DNA: TGTGCCAGCAGTTTATCGATCTTACAGGCAGCGCCCCTCCACTTT; CDR3: CASSLSILQAAPLHF
V: TRBV2; J: TRBJ2-1; D: -; size: -; DNA: TGTGCCAGCACTACGGGTCATGAGCAGTTCTTC; CDR3: CASTTGHEQFF
V: TRBV9; J: TRBJ2-7; D: TRBD2; size: -; DNA: TGTGCCAGCAGCGTCGGACTAGTAACTGCCGAGCAGTACTTC; CDR3: CASSVGLVTAEQYF
V: TRBV19; J: TRBJ1-2; D: -; size: -; DNA: TGTGCCAGTAGTATAAAGTTACGGGGCCACTACACCTTC; CDR3: CASSIKLRGHYTF